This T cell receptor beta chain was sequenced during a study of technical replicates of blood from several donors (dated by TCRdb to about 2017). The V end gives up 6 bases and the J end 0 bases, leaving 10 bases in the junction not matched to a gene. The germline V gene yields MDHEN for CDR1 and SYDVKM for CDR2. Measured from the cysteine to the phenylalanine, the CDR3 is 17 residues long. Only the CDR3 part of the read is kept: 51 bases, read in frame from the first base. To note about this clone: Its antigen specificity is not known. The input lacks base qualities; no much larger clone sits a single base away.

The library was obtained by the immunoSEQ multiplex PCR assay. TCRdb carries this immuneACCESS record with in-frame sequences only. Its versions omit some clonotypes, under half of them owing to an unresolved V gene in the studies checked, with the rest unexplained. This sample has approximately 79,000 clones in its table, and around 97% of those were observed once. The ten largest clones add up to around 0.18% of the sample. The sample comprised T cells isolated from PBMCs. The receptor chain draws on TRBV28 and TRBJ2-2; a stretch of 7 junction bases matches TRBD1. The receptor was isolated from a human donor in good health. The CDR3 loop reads CASSLTTGRANTGELFF. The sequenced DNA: TGTGCCAGCAGCCTCACGACAGGGCGGGCGAACACCGGGGAGCTGTTTTTT.